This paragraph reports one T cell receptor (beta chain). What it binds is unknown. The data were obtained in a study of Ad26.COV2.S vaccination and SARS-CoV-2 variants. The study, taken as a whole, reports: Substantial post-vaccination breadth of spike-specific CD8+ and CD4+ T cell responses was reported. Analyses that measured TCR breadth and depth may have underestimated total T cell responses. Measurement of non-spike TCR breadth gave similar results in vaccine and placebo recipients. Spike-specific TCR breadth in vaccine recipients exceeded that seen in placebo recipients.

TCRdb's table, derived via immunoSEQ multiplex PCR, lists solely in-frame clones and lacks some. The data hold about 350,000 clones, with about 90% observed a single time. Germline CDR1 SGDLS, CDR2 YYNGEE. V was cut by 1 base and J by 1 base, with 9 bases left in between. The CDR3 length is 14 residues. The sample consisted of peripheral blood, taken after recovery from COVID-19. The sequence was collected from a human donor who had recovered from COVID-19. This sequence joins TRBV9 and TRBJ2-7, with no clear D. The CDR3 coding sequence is TGTGCCAGCAGCGTATCTGACGGATCCTACGAGCAGTACTTC. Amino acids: CASSVSDGSYEQYF.